This T cell receptor (beta chain) is from a study of human T cells and chemical hapten exposure. TCRdb ran MiXCR on the RACE reads and lists one entry per CDR3 protein. The sample contains about 120,000 distinct CDR3 sequences, roughly an eighth of which appear only once. Broader study findings: PT1 expanded TCR counts and patch test score correlated positively.

The CDR3 runs 15 residues. V shed 3 bases and J 6 bases; nucleotides not matched to a gene: 6. Looked up from germline, CDR1 is MNHEY and CDR2 is SVGEGT. Time point specified: patch test 1, 2 weeks after DPC sensitization. Regarding treatment: therapeutic diphenylcyclopropenone sensitization with weekly scalp DPC. At every patch-test visit, blood was drawn before the patch test was applied. The table lists this clonotype with many counts. Its antigen is not known. The rearrangement links TRBV6-2 or TRBV6-3 to TRBJ2-2; 8 bases match TRBD1. The receptor's source is a man in his late teens or twenties with alopecia areata. Some clones in this sample may be carry-over from other donors' samples. Sequenced material: whole blood, taken in connection with sensitization to the hapten diphenylcyclopropenone (DPC). The CDR3: CASSYTGGAPGELFF. The CDR3, as DNA: TGTGCCAGCAGTTATACAGGGGGAGCGCCCGGGGAGCTGTTTTTT.